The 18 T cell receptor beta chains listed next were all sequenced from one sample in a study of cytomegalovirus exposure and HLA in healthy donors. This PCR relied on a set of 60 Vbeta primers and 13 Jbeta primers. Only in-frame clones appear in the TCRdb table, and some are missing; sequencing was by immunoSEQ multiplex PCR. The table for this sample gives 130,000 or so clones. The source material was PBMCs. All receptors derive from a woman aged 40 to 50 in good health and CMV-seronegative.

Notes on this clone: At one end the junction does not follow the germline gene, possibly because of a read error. The chain's CDR3 is CASRLAGGYYNEQFF. The CDR3 nucleotides are TGTGCCAGCAGATTAGCGGGGGGGTACTACAATGAGCAGTTCTTC. The chain recombines TRBV7-8 with TRBJ2-1; 11 bases agree with TRBD2. Per the germline V gene, CDR1 is SGHVS and CDR2 is FQNEAQ. The CDR3 sequence is 15 residues long.

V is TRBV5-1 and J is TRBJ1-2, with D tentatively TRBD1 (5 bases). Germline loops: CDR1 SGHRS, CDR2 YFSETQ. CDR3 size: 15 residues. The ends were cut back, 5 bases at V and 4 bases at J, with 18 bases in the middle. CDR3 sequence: CASSPDDRGLYGYTF. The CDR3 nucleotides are TGCGCCAGCAGTCCGGACGATAGGGGCCTCTATGGCTACACCTTC.

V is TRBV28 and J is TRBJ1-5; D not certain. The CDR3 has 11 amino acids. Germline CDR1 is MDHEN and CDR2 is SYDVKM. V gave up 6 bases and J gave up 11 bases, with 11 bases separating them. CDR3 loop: CASRRGPAQHF. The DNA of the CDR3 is TGTGCCAGCAGGCGGGGTCCGGCCCAGCATTTT.

The CDR3 region is CASRGPGQLSYNEQFF. CDR3 bases: TGTGCCAGTAGGGGTCCGGGACAGCTATCCTACAATGAGCAGTTCTTC. The chain recombines TRBV19 with TRBJ2-1, with 7 bases identical to TRBD1. CDR3 length equals 16 residues. Germline loops: CDR1 LNHDA, CDR2 SQIVND (reference sequence). The J segment lost 1 base and the V segment lost 6 bases, leaving 9 bases of the junction unmatched.

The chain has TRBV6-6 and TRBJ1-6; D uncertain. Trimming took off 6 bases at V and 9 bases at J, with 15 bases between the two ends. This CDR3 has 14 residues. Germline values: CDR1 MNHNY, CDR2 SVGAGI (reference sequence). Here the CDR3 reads CASSNDMAGSPLHF. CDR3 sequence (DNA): TGTGCCAGCAGCAACGACATGGCAGGTTCACCCCTCCACTTT.

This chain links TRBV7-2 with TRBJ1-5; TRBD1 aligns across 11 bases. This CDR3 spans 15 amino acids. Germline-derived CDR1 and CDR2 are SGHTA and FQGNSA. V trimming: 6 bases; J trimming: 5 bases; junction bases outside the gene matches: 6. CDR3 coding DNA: TGTGCCAGCAGAAGGGACAGGGGGATCTATCAGCCCCAGCATTTT. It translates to CASRRDRGIYQPQHF.

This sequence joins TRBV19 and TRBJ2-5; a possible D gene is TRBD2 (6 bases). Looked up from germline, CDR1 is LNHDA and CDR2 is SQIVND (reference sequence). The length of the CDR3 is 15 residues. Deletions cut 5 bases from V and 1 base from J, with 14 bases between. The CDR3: CASSRARGLQETQYF. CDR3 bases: TGTGCCAGTAGTCGGGCTAGGGGACTCCAAGAGACCCAGTACTTC.

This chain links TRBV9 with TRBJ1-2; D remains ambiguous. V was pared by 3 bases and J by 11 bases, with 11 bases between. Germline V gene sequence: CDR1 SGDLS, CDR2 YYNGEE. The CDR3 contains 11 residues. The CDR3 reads CASSGRTGYTF. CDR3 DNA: TGTGCCAGCAGCGGCAGGACTGGGTACACCTTC.

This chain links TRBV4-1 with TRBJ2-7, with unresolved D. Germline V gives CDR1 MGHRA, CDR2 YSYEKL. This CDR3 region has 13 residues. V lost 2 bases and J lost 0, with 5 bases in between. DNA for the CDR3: TGCGCCAGCAGCCAACCCCGCTCCTACGAGCAGTACTTC. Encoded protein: CASSQPRSYEQYF.

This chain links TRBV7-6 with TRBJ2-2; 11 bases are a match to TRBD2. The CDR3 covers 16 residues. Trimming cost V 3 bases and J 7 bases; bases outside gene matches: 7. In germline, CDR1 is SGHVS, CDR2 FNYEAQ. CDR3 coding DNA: TGTGCCAGCAGCTTGGTTAGCGGGGGGGCCAACGGGGAGCTGTTTTTT. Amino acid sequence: CASSLVSGGANGELFF.

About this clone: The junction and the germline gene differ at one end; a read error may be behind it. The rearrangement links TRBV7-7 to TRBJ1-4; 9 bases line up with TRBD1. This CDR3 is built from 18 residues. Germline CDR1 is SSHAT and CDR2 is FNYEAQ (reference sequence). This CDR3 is CASSLGAPWDREEEKLFF. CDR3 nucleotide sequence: TGTGCTAGCAGCTTAGGGGCTCCGTGGGACAGGGAAGAGGAAAAACTGTTTTTT.

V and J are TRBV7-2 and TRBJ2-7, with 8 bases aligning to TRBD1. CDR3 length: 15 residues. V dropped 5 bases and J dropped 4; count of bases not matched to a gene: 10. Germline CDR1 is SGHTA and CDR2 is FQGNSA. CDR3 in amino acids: CASSLTPGGRYEQYF. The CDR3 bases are TGTGCCAGCAGCCTTACCCCAGGGGGCCGATACGAGCAGTACTTC.

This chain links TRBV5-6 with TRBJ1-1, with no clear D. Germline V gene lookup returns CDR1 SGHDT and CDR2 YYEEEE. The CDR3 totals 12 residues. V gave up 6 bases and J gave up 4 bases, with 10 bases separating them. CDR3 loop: CASTRDITEAFF. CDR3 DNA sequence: TGTGCCAGCACCCGGGATATCACTGAAGCTTTCTTT.

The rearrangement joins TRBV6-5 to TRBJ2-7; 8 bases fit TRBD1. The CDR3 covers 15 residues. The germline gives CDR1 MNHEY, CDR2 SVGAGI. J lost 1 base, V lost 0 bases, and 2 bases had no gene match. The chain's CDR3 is CASSYSRQGSYEQYV. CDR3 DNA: TGTGCCAGCAGTTACTCGAGACAGGGGTCCTACGAGCAGTACGTC.

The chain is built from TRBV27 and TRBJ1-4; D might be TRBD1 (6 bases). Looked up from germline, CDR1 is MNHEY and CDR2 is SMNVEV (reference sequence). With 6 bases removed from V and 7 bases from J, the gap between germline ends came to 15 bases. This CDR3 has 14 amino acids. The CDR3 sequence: CASRLTGNFEKLFF. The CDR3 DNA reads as TGTGCCAGCAGACTTACAGGGAATTTTGAAAAACTGTTTTTT.

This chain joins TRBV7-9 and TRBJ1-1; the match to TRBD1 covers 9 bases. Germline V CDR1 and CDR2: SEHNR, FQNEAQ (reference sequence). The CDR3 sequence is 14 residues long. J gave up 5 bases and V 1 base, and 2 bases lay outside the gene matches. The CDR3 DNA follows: TGTGCCAGCAGCTTAGGACAGGGGGAAACTGAAGCTTTCTTT. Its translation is CASSLGQGETEAFF.

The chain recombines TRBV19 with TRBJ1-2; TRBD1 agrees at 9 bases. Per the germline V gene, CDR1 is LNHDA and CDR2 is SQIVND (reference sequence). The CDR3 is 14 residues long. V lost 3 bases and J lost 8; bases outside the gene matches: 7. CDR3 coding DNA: TGTGCCAGTAGTATTACAGGGGGCAATATAGGCTACACCTTC. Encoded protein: CASSITGGNIGYTF.

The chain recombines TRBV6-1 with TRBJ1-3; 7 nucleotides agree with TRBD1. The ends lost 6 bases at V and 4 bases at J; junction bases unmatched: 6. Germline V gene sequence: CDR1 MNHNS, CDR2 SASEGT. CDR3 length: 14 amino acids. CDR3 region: CASSQWDSGNTIYF. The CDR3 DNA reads TGTGCCAGCAGCCAGTGGGACAGCGGAAACACCATATATTTT.